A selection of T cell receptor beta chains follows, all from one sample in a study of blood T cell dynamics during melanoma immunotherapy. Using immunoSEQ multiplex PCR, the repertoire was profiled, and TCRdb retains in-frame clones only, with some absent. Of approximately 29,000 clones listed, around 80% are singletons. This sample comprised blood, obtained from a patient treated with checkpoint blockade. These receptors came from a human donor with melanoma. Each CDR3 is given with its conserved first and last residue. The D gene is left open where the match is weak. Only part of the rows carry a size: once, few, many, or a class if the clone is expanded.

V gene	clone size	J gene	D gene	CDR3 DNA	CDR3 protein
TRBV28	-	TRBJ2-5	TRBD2	TGTGCCAGCAGTTTAGGTTTACTAGCGGCCCAAGAGACCCAGTACTTC	CASSLGLLAAQETQYF
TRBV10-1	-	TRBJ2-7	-	TGCGCCAGCAGTGGGTCAGGCGAGCAGTACTTC	CASSGSGEQYF
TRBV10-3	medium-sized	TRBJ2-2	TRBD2	TGTGCCATCAGCCGGGAGGTTAACACCGGGGAGCTGTTTTTT	CAISREVNTGELFF
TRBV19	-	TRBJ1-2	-	TGTGCCAGTAGGCCGGCGGACTATGGCTACACCTTC	CASRPADYGYTF
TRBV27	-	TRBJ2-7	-	TGTGCCAGCAGTCCCGGGCGGAGCTCCTACGAGCAGTACTTC	CASSPGRSSYEQYF
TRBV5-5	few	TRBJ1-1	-	TGTGCCAGCAGCCTTGACAGCCTGAACACTGAAGCTTTCTTT	CASSLDSLNTEAFF
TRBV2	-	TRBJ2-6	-	TGTGCCAGCAGCCCTAACCCAGGGACCGGCCACTCTGGGGCCAACGTCCTGACTTTC	CASSPNPGTGHSGANVLTF
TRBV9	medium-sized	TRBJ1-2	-	TGTGCCAGCAGCGTGAAGGGGATCGGCTATGGCTACACCTTC	CASSVKGIGYGYTF
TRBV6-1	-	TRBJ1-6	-	TGTGCCAGCAGTGATGGGGGCAGTTTTTCACCCCTCCACTTT	CASSDGGSFSPLHF
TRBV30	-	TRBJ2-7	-	TGTGCCTGCCATGCGGGGAGCTCCTACGAGCAGTACTTC	CACHAGSSYEQYF
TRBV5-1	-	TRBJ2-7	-	TGCGCCAGCAGCTTCCCCGGCGGACGGGCCTCCTACGAGCAGTACTTC	CASSFPGGRASYEQYF
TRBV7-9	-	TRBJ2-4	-	TGTGCCAGCAGCTCCCAAAGCCGTCTAAACATTCAGTACTTC	CASSSQSRLNIQYF
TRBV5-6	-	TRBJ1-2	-	TGTGCCAGCAGCTTACGGAACGGGGAGGGCTACACCTTC	CASSLRNGEGYTF
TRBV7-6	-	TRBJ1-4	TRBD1	TGTGCCAGCAGCCCCGGAAGACAGGGCCGTAATGAAAAACTGTTTTTT	CASSPGRQGRNEKLFF
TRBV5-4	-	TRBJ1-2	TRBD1	TGTGCCAGCAGCTTAGACAGGGGAAATCATCATGGCTACACCTTC	CASSLDRGNHHGYTF
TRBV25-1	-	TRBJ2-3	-	TGTGCCAGCAGTGATGCGGAAACAATCACAGATACGCAGTATTTT	CASSDAETITDTQYF
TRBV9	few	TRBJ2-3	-	TGTGCCAGCGCCCGAGGGGGGGGTTACACAGATACGCAGTATTTT	CASARGGGYTDTQYF
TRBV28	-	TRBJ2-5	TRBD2	TGTGCCAGCAGTTCGCCTGCGGGGGGCGGGGAGACCCAGTACTTC	CASSSPAGGGETQYF
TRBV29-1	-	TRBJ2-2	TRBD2	TGCAGCACCGGAACGGGACTAGCGGGGGGGACCGGGGAGCTGTTTTTT	CSTGTGLAGGTGELFF
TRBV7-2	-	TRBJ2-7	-	TGTGCCAGCAGCAAGGGGGACCCCCTGGTGGAGCAGTACTTC	CASSKGDPLVEQYF
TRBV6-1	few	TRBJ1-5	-	TGTGCCAGCAGTGCACGGGGTAGCAGCAATCAGCCCCAGCATTTT	CASSARGSSNQPQHF
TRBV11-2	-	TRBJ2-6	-	TGTGCCAGCAGTCTCCTAAGCTCTGGGGCCAACGTCCTGACTTTC	CASSLLSSGANVLTF
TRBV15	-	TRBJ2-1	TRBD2	TGTGCCACCGGACTCGGCGGGAGGTACTACAATGAGCAGTTCTTC	CATGLGGRYYNEQFF
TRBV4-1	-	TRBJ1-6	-	TGCGCCAGCAGCCGCAAACCAGGGGATTCACCCCTCCACTTT	CASSRKPGDSPLHF
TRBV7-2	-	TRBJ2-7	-	TGTGCCAGCCGTGGGTCGGGTAGCTCCTACGAGCAGTACTTC	CASRGSGSSYEQYF
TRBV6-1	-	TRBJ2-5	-	TGTGCCAGCAGTGAAGCGGTCGGTGGGTCGTCTCTATCCCTAGGGCGAGAGACCCAGTACTTC	CASSEAVGGSSLSLGRETQYF
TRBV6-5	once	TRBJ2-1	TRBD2	TGTGCCAGCAGCGGGGGGAGGGAAGTCAATGAGCAGTTCTTC	CASSGGREVNEQFF
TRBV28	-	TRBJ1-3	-	TGTGCCAGCAGTTTAGCCTCTGGAAACACCATATATTTT	CASSLASGNTIYF
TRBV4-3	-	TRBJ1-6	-	TGCGCCAGCAGAGAATCCTATAATTCACCCCTCCACTTT	CASRESYNSPLHF
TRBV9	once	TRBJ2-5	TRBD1	TGTGCCAGCAGCGCGGGGACAGGGGAAGTAGAGACCCAGTACTTC	CASSAGTGEVETQYF
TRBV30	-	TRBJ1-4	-	TGTGCCTGGTCTCGGGATGGAGGGGAAAAACTGTTTTTT	CAWSRDGGEKLFF
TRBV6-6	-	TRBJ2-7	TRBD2	TGTGCCAGCACTCACTCTAGCGGGAGTAGGGACGAGCAGTACTTC	CASTHSSGSRDEQYF
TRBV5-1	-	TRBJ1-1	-	TGCGCCAGCAGCCGAACGGGGACGGATAACACTGAAGCTTTCTTT	CASSRTGTDNTEAFF
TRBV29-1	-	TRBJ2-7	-	TGCAGCGCCGGAGGGGGCTCCTACGAGCAGTACTTC	CSAGGGSYEQYF
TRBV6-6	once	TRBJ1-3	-	TGTGCCAGCAGTTACTCTAACAGGGTCGGAAACACCATATATTTT	CASSYSNRVGNTIYF
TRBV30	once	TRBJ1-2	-	TGTGCCTGGAGTGTACCGGAGGGGCGCCATGGCTACACCTTC	CAWSVPEGRHGYTF
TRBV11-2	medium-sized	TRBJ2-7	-	TGTGCCAGCAGCTTAGTAACGAGCGGAAGCTCCTACGAGCAGTACTTC	CASSLVTSGSSYEQYF